This T cell receptor (beta chain) came from a study of T cell responses to AZD1222 COVID-19 vaccine. The protocol was immunoSEQ multiplex PCR, while the TCRdb copy is restricted to in-frame clones and leaves out a portion. Of some 84,000 clones listed, approximately 83% are singletons. The origin of this receptor is an adult who received the AZD1222 COVID-19 vaccine. The sample here was peripheral blood, taken 28 days after the second AZD1222 dose.

For the CDR3, the DNA is TGTGCCAGCAGTTTATCGGGCTCCTATAATTCACCCCTCCACTTT. It is translated as CASSLSGSYNSPLHF. The genes are TRBV27 and TRBJ1-6, with D uncertain. Per germline, CDR1 MNHEY and CDR2 SMNVEV (reference sequence). The CDR3 is 15 amino acids. The ends were cut back, 0 bases at V and 0 bases at J, with 3 bases in the middle.